This T cell receptor beta chain was captured in a study of shared clonotypes between healthy human individuals. Germline V gene sequence: CDR1 SGHTA, CDR2 FQGNSA. The CDR3 consists of 16 residues. Germline trimming cut 5 bases from V and 0 bases from J; bases unmatched to any gene: 10. The table came from immunoSEQ multiplex PCR; TCRdb's copy has only in-frame clones and leaves some out. The sample consists of 520,000 or so clones, 70% to 80% of them appearing once. The receptor was isolated from a middle-aged woman in good health. Some clones in this sample may be carry-over from other donors' samples. The sequenced sample consisted of PBMCs. The gene calls are TRBV7-2 and TRBJ2-7, with 7 positions matching TRBD2. CDR3 loop: CASSDPGLSSSYEQYF. The CDR3 DNA reads as TGTGCCAGCAGCGATCCGGGACTATCGAGCTCCTACGAGCAGTACTTC.